The clone carrying this T cell receptor beta chain showed up just once. Clones were sequenced by immunoSEQ multiplex PCR, and TCRdb holds only the in-frame ones, with some missing. The data contain about 320,000 clones, about 86% of them seen just once; the ten biggest clones take up approximately 1.9%. This sample stems from a study of Ad26.COV2.S vaccination and SARS-CoV-2 variants. Described treatment: around 19 received Ad26.COV2.S at low or high dose, single or two shots; about 5 received placebo; per-sample allocation not given. Specimens were obtained on day 63 following the first vaccine or placebo injection. Trimming removed 5 bases from V and 6 bases from J; junction bases left unmatched: 1. From germline, CDR1 is MDHEN and CDR2 SYDVKM. The CDR3 has 11 amino acids.

The sequenced sample was peripheral blood, obtained in a trial of Ad26.COV2.S vaccine versus placebo. The receptor was isolated from a person aged 18-65 years who received the Ad26.COV2.S COVID-19 vaccine or a placebo. V usage is TRBV28 and J usage is TRBJ2-7, with 7 bases identical to TRBD1. In DNA, the CDR3 is TGTGCCAGCAGTGACAGGGTCGAGCAGTACTTC. This codes for CASSDRVEQYF.